Listed below are T cell receptor beta chains from one sample, sequenced in a study of radiotherapy plus CTLA-4 blockade in lung cancer. Measured with immunoSEQ multiplex PCR; TCRdb has only the in-frame clones, and not every one. The sample carries some 15,000 clones, roughly 70% recorded once. The sequenced sample was peripheral blood, obtained from a patient treated with radiotherapy plus ipilimumab. All receptors derive from a human donor with non-small cell lung cancer whose response to radiotherapy plus ipilimumab could not be evaluated. The CDR3 runs from the conserved cysteine through the conserved F or W. D genes are given only for firm matches. Size is omitted from some rows. Given values are once, few, many or a class for expanded clones.

TRBD1	TRBV29-1	TRBJ1-3	-	TGCAGCGTTTTAGGACAGGATCGCTCTGGAAACACCATATATTTT	CSVLGQDRSGNTIYF
-	TRBV5-1	TRBJ2-1	-	TGCGCCAGCAGCTTGCAGGTCGGTAGCAATGAGCAGTTCTTC	CASSLQVGSNEQFF
TRBD1	TRBV15	TRBJ1-1	few	TGTGCCACCAGCAGTGGTACAGGGGGCGGAAGACGGACTGAAGCTTTCTTT	CATSSGTGGGRRTEAFF
-	TRBV7-3	TRBJ2-1	-	TGTGCCAGCAGCTTTCGGGGGAGTGAGCAGTTCTTC	CASSFRGSEQFF
-	TRBV30	TRBJ2-1	few	TGTGCCTGGAGCCCCACGGCTAGTCAGCAGTTCTTC	CAWSPTASQQFF
-	TRBV10-3	TRBJ1-6	-	TGTGCCATCACCCAGGACAGTGATAATTCACCCCTCCACTTT	CAITQDSDNSPLHF
TRBD2	TRBV18	TRBJ2-4	once	TGTGCCAGCTCACCACCCGGACTAGCGGCCAGTTTAAACATTCAGTACTTC	CASSPPGLAASLNIQYF
-	TRBV5-6	TRBJ1-2	-	TGTGCCAGCAGCTTGGGGGGACTGTATGGCTACACCTTC	CASSLGGLYGYTF
-	TRBV5-1	TRBJ1-1	-	TGCGCCAGCAGATCAGACAGTAACACTGAAGCTTTCTTT	CASRSDSNTEAFF
-	TRBV5-4	TRBJ2-5	-	TGTGCCAGCAGGGAGGACGTAAGCCAAGAGACCCAGTACTTC	CASREDVSQETQYF